This entry lists 8 T cell receptor beta chains sequenced from one sample in a study of T cell repertoires in cytomegalovirus infection. The antigens of these receptors remain unknown. TCRdb re-called the reads through MiXCR, storing one row per CDR3 protein. The table records roughly 860,000 distinct CDR3 sequences, over 25% of them present only once. The material was cultured CD8+ T cells from PBMCs, obtained from culture after CMV antigen stimulation. The receptors stem from a human donor in good health (CMV status not recorded). Some clones in this sample may be carry-over from other donors' samples.

This clonotype was detected only a few times. The V gene is TRBV19, the J gene TRBJ1-1, with D possibly matching TRBD1 (5 bases). CDR1 and CDR2 from the germline V gene are LNHDA and SQIVND (reference sequence). This CDR3 is built from 13 residues. With 6 bases removed from V and 4 bases from J, the gap between germline ends came to 12 bases. The CDR3 region is CASSTGQRTEAFF. For the CDR3, the DNA is TGTGCCAGTAGCACCGGACAACGCACTGAAGCTTTCTTT.

The chain joins TRBV20-1 to TRBJ1-1; 7 positions agree with TRBD1. The CDR3 is 14 amino acids. CDR1 and CDR2 from the germline V gene are DFQATT and SNEGSKA (reference sequence). Trimming removed 1 base from V and 1 base from J; junction bases left unmatched: 3. The CDR3 here is CSARVAGGNTEAFF. The DNA of the CDR3 is TGCAGTGCTAGAGTGGCAGGGGGGAACACTGAAGCTTTCTTT.

DNA of the CDR3: TGCGCCAGCAGCTTGGCCGGGGGTTTCAACGAGCAGTACGTC. Encoded protein: CASSLAGGFNEQYV. The gene calls are TRBV5-1 and TRBJ2-7, with D maybe TRBD2 (6 bases). Germline values: CDR1 SGHRS, CDR2 YFSETQ. The CDR3 is 14 amino acids. V was shortened by 0 bases and J by 5 bases, with 12 bases between the two germline ends.

The genes are TRBV7-9 and TRBJ1-1; 9 positions agree with TRBD1. The CDR3 spans 16 residues. Germline V gene data show CDR1 as SEHNR and CDR2 as FQNEAQ (reference sequence). The V and J ends lost 6 bases and 5 bases, in that order; junction bases with no gene match: 13. The CDR3 coding sequence is TGTGCCAGCAGTACCGCCTTACAGGGGGCTTGGACTGAAGCTTTCTTT. Protein product: CASSTALQGAWTEAFF.

To note about this clonotype: One end of the junction varies from germline; a read error may be responsible. The DNA of the CDR3 is TGTGCCAGCAGCTTAAGTTCGACAGGGAACTATGGCTACATCTTC. This sequence encodes CASSLSSTGNYGYIF. The V gene is TRBV7-3, the J gene TRBJ1-2; 7 bases fit TRBD1. This CDR3 has 15 amino acids. Germline lookup yields CDR1 SGHTA and CDR2 FQGTGA.

This clonotype was seen a handful of times. The chain couples TRBV7-6 to TRBJ2-3, with no clear D. V dropped 1 base and J dropped 7 bases, with 6 bases sitting between them. The CDR3 contains 12 residues. Germline V lookup: CDR1 SGHVS, CDR2 FNYEAQ. CDR3 nucleotide sequence: TGTGCCAGCAGCTTAGACTCCAATACGCAGTATTTT. Protein: CASSLDSNTQYF. Full variable domain (remainder filled in from reference TRBV7-6 and TRBJ2-3): GAGVSQSPRYKVTKRGQDVALRCDPISGHVSLYWYRQALGQGPEFLTYFNYEAQQDKSGLPNDRFSAERPEGSISTLTIQRTEQRDSAMYRCASSLDSNTQYFGPGTRLTVL.

The table lists this clonotype with a few counts. Relative to the germline gene, one junction end is altered; a read error may explain this. This chain links TRBV27 with TRBJ2-5; D not resolved. This CDR3 is built from 13 residues. CDR1 is MNHEY and CDR2 is SMNVEV in the germline V gene (reference sequence). Here the CDR3 reads CASRFIDQETQYF. CDR3 nucleotide sequence: TGTGCCAGCCGTTTCATCGACCAAGAGACCCAGTACTTC.

This clonotype showed up many times. The chain links TRBV19 to TRBJ1-1, with 8 bases identical to TRBD1. The V and J ends lost 6 bases and 5 bases, in that order; junction bases with no gene match: 5. This CDR3 comprises 13 residues. Germline values: CDR1 LNHDA, CDR2 SQIVND (reference sequence). CDR3 DNA: TGTGCCAGTAGGGGGACAGGAGTAACTGAAGCTTTCTTT. This codes for CASRGTGVTEAFF.